The rows below give T cell receptor beta chains drawn from one sample of a study of blood T cell repertoires in COVID-19. TCRdb's copy holds only in-frame clones and misses some; the assay was immunoSEQ multiplex PCR. This table holds fewer than 300,000 clones, approximately 80% found once. Sequencing used peripheral blood. Source of these receptors: a human donor in a cohort sampled during active COVID-19. CDR3s include the opening cysteine and the closing phenylalanine or tryptophan. D genes are given only for firm matches. Size tells how often a clone was seen (once, few, many) or the class of an expanded clone, and some rows leave it out.

abundance: once
d_gene: TRBD2
v_gene: TRBV5-1
j_gene: TRBJ2-3
CDR3aa: CASRVPGLAGGSDTQYF
CDR3nt: TGCGCCAGCAGGGTTCCGGGACTAGCGGGGGGGAGTGATACGCAGTATTTT

abundance: .
d_gene: .
v_gene: TRBV5-4
j_gene: TRBJ2-6
CDR3aa: CASSLQGSGANVLTF
CDR3nt: TGTGCCAGCAGCTTGCAGGGCTCTGGGGCCAACGTCCTGACTTTC

abundance: .
d_gene: .
v_gene: TRBV11-2
j_gene: TRBJ2-5
CDR3aa: CASSRTGLQRETQYF
CDR3nt: TGTGCCAGCAGCCGTACGGGACTGCAAAGAGAGACCCAGTACTTC

abundance: .
d_gene: TRBD1
v_gene: TRBV19
j_gene: TRBJ2-7
CDR3aa: CASSTPGQGYEQYF
CDR3nt: TGTGCCAGTAGTACGCCCGGACAGGGGTACGAGCAGTACTTC

abundance: once
d_gene: TRBD1
v_gene: TRBV4-2
j_gene: TRBJ2-7
CDR3aa: CASRRGQGAYYEQYF
CDR3nt: TGTGCCAGCAGACGAGGACAGGGGGCTTACTACGAGCAGTACTTC

abundance: .
d_gene: .
v_gene: TRBV21-1
j_gene: TRBJ1-2
CDR3aa: CASNDSHRGYTF
CDR3nt: TGTGCCAGCAACGACAGTCACCGGGGCTACACCTTC

abundance: few
d_gene: .
v_gene: TRBV6-5
j_gene: TRBJ1-5
CDR3aa: CASNQGQRNQPQHF
CDR3nt: TGTGCCAGCAACCAAGGACAGCGCAATCAGCCCCAGCATTTT

abundance: .
d_gene: TRBD1
v_gene: TRBV3-1/TRBV3-2
j_gene: TRBJ2-1
CDR3aa: CASSHSGTGWGSYNEQFF
CDR3nt: TGTGCCAGCAGCCATTCCGGGACAGGTTGGGGCTCCTACAATGAGCAGTTCTTC

abundance: .
d_gene: TRBD1
v_gene: TRBV4-1
j_gene: TRBJ2-6
CDR3aa: CASSHLFGARQGWEGANVLTF
CDR3nt: TGCGCCAGCAGCCACCTCTTTGGCGCGAGACAGGGGTGGGAAGGGGCCAACGTCCTGACTTTC

abundance: few
d_gene: TRBD1
v_gene: TRBV28
j_gene: TRBJ2-6
CDR3aa: CASSLFGRRGSGANVLTF
CDR3nt: TGTGCCAGCAGTTTATTCGGGCGCAGGGGGTCTGGGGCCAACGTCCTGACTTTC